The present T cell receptor (beta chain) was sequenced within a study of human T cells and chemical hapten exposure. In the study overall: TCR yields per sample varied, mainly owing to small pooled library volume differences.

MiXCR was run by TCRdb on the 5' RACE reads, yielding one entry per CDR3 protein. The table shows more than 140,000 distinct CDR3 sequences, with about 4% occurring only once. This clonotype was picked up a small number of times. Its antigen is currently unknown. The study's findings and limits: Sensitizing to DPC left TCRs with a frequency above 1 in 1000 unaltered.

The study extracted total RNA from unfractionated whole blood. Trimming removed 5 bases at V and 0 bases at J, with 10 bases between. Germline CDR1 is MDHEN and CDR2 is SYDVKM. CDR3 length: 14 residues. This clonotype was obtained from a female donor in good health. The rearrangement links TRBV28 to TRBJ1-2, with D hard to call. The CDR3: CASSTEPTNYGYTF. CDR3 sequence (DNA): TGTGCCAGCAGTACTGAACCGACTAACTATGGCTACACCTTC.